The entry below describes one T cell receptor beta chain. The antigen is not known. Repertoires were generated with immunoSEQ multiplex PCR, while TCRdb's copy carries only in-frame clones and drops some. The top ten clones hold about 34% of a sample with about 22,000 clones, 75% to 90% of them seen once. These data originate in a study of OX40 agonist ivuxolimab in advanced cancers. Background on the study: Two patients with cutaneous melanoma and one with hepatocellular carcinoma, three in total, showed partial responses.

Study findings and constraints: CD4+ T cells averaged fewer expanded clones than CD8+ T cells. Clones of CD4+ and CD8+ blood T cells grew by week 6 at doses of 0.1 to 3.0 mg/kg.

The V gene lost 1 base and the J gene lost 5 bases, with 14 bases spanning the gap. CDR3 length: 15 amino acids. CDR1 is PRHDT and CDR2 is FYEKMQ in the germline V gene (reference sequence). The genes are TRBV13 and TRBJ2-5; D gene ambiguous. This TCR was recovered from an adult with an advanced solid tumor such as melanoma, head and neck, liver or kidney cancer. Sequencing used CD4+ or CD8+ T cells sorted from blood, obtained in a trial of the OX40 agonist ivuxolimab. This CDR3 reads CASSLAVQARETQYF. The CDR3 region has the DNA TGTGCCAGCAGCTTAGCCGTTCAGGCCCGGGAGACCCAGTACTTC.